The TCR beta chain described here comes from a study of cytomegalovirus exposure and HLA in healthy donors. The V gene's germline CDR1 is MRHNA and CDR2 SNTAGT. The CDR3 runs to 13 residues. The PCR was carried out with 60 Vbeta primers and 13 Jbeta primers. TCRdb's copy holds only in-frame clones and misses some; the assay was immunoSEQ multiplex PCR. The table has approximately 170,000 clones, roughly four fifths seen once; the top ten hold 2.5% to 4%. Sequencing input: PBMCs. This chain links TRBV6-4 with TRBJ2-2; D might be TRBD1 (5 bases). The clonotype originates from a woman aged 25-40 years in good health and CMV-seropositive. CDR3 sequence reads: CDVQGFLTGELFF. In DNA, the CDR3 is TGTGACGTTCAGGGTTTTTTGACCGGGGAGCTGTTTTTT.